The 3 T cell receptor beta chains below all came from one sample that was sequenced in a study of shared clonotypes between healthy human individuals (dated by TCRdb to 2020 to 2021). The library was obtained by the immunoSEQ multiplex PCR assay. The table was pulled from immuneACCESS by TCRdb, which kept in-frame rearrangements only. Such tables lose some clones; where checked, under half of the loss comes from unresolved V genes, and the rest has no known cause. Across this sample there are 550,000 to 600,000 clones, with nearly 98% seen only once. The top ten hold 0.3% of the sample. CD8 naive samples were CD45RO-negative cells positively selected for CCR7, giving a CD45RA+CCR7+ population that excluded TemRA cells. What was sequenced was naive CD8+ T cells sorted from blood. According to the study, the label for this sample's cell subset or site signals: CD45RA+CCR7+. Receptor source: a man aged 30-40 years in good health.

The chain couples TRBV29-1 to TRBJ2-1; 10 bases match TRBD2. CDR1 and CDR2 (germline): SQVTM, ANQGSEA. V lost 5 bases, J lost 5 bases, and 9 bases stayed unmatched. The CDR3 has 15 residues. The CDR3 DNA sequence: TGCAGCGTTCTAGCGGGAGTGGTCCCTGACAATGAGCAGTTCTTC. It is translated as CSVLAGVVPDNEQFF.

This clone has a single count. V usage is TRBV6-5 and J usage is TRBJ2-2; 10 nucleotides line up with TRBD1. V lost 4 bases to trimming and J lost 5 bases; unmatched junction nucleotides: 7. This CDR3 has 16 residues. Germline CDR1 reads MNHEY; CDR2 reads SVGAGI. Here the CDR3 reads CASSWFGQGGTGELFF. The DNA for the CDR3 is TGTGCCAGCAGTTGGTTCGGACAGGGGGGGACCGGGGAGCTGTTTTTT.

The rearrangement joins TRBV4-3 to TRBJ2-1; 9 bases map to TRBD2. Per the germline V gene, CDR1 is LGHNA and CDR2 is YSLEER. The CDR3 is made up of 15 amino acids. J lost 8 bases, V lost 7 bases, and 12 bases had no gene match. As DNA, the CDR3 is TGCGCCAGCATCTCACGTAGCGGGAGTTTTGATGAGCAGTTCTTC. It translates to CASISRSGSFDEQFF.